This is a list of T cell receptor beta chains from one sample in a study of blood T cell repertoires in COVID-19. Libraries were prepared by immunoSEQ multiplex PCR; TCRdb keeps only in-frame clonotypes and omits some of them. This table holds 200,000 to 250,000 clones, 84% found once. The specimen was peripheral blood. All receptors derive from a man aged 45-65 years with acute or convalescent COVID-19. The CDR3 runs from the conserved cysteine through the conserved F or W. Fields, in order: J gene, V gene, CDR3 length, clone size, D gene, CDR3 protein, CDR3 DNA. The D gene is left open where the match is weak. The size entry is marked missing in some rows and otherwise reads once, few, many or a size class.

J: TRBJ1-6
V: TRBV6-6
length: 14
size: NA
D: NA
CDR3: CASSSGQVGSPLHF
DNA: TGTGCCAGCAGTTCCGGACAAGTTGGGTCACCCCTCCACTTT

J: TRBJ1-1
V: TRBV4-1
length: 15
size: NA
D: NA
CDR3: CASSHLSPMNTEAFF
DNA: TGCGCCAGCAGCCATTTGAGCCCTATGAACACTGAAGCTTTCTTT

J: TRBJ1-5
V: TRBV2
length: 13
size: few
D: NA
CDR3: CASTKGGNQPQHF
DNA: TGTGCCAGCACGAAGGGGGGCAATCAGCCCCAGCATTTT

J: TRBJ1-2
V: TRBV3-1/TRBV3-2
length: 14
size: NA
D: TRBD1
CDR3: CASSVSGQGSGYTF
DNA: TGTGCCAGCAGCGTGTCGGGACAGGGAAGTGGCTACACCTTC

J: TRBJ2-1
V: TRBV5-6
length: 16
size: NA
D: NA
CDR3: CASSFFRASSYNEQFF
DNA: TGTGCCAGCAGCTTCTTCAGGGCGAGCTCCTACAATGAGCAGTTCTTC

J: TRBJ2-7
V: TRBV11-2
length: 13
size: few
D: NA
CDR3: CASSLAPKNEQYF
DNA: TGTGCCAGCAGCTTAGCCCCTAAGAACGAGCAGTACTTC

J: TRBJ2-7
V: TRBV28
length: 15
size: few
D: TRBD1
CDR3: CASSLKPGQGLEQYF
DNA: TGTGCCAGCAGTCTAAAACCGGGACAGGGCCTCGAGCAGTACTTC

J: TRBJ1-1
V: TRBV5-4
length: 14
size: NA
D: NA
CDR3: CASSLQTQNTEAFF
DNA: TGTGCCAGCAGTCTTCAGACACAGAACACTGAAGCTTTCTTT

J: TRBJ2-7
V: TRBV5-3
length: 16
size: NA
D: TRBD1
CDR3: CARSFRDRGVMCEQYF
DNA: TGTGCCAGAAGCTTTCGGGACAGGGGGGTTATGTGCGAGCAGTACTTC

J: TRBJ2-3
V: TRBV7-9
length: 13
size: NA
D: TRBD2
CDR3: CASSSSGGDTQYF
DNA: TGTGCCAGCAGCTCGTCGGGGGGAGATACGCAGTATTTT

J: TRBJ1-3
V: TRBV12-5
length: 14
size: NA
D: NA
CDR3: CASGLWASGNTIYF
DNA: TGTGCTAGTGGTTTATGGGCGTCTGGAAACACCATATATTTT

J: TRBJ2-2
V: TRBV7-9
length: 16
size: NA
D: NA
CDR3: CASSLVARRNTGELFF
DNA: TGTGCCAGCAGCTTAGTTGCGAGGAGGAACACCGGGGAGCTGTTTTTT

J: TRBJ1-6
V: TRBV5-1
length: 15
size: NA
D: NA
CDR3: CASSINTEPHSPLHF
DNA: TGCGCCAGCAGCATAAACACGGAGCCCCATTCACCCCTCCACTTT

J: TRBJ2-7
V: TRBV9
length: 15
size: NA
D: TRBD2
CDR3: CASSSVGLAGYEQYF
DNA: TGTGCCAGCAGCTCAGTAGGCCTAGCGGGATACGAGCAGTACTTC

J: TRBJ1-6
V: TRBV2
length: 13
size: NA
D: NA
CDR3: CASNRDYNSPLHF
DNA: TGTGCCAGCAACCGGGACTATAATTCACCCCTCCACTTT

J: TRBJ2-3
V: TRBV9
length: 14
size: NA
D: NA
CDR3: CASSVVSSTDTQYF
DNA: TGTGCCAGCAGCGTAGTGAGTAGCACAGATACGCAGTATTTT

J: TRBJ2-7
V: TRBV6-5
length: 15
size: NA
D: TRBD1
CDR3: CASTPGQAGSYEQYF
DNA: TGTGCCAGCACCCCAGGACAGGCCGGCTCCTACGAGCAGTACTTC

J: TRBJ2-7
V: TRBV11-2
length: 14
size: NA
D: NA
CDR3: CASSLGSGSYEQYF
DNA: TGTGCCAGCAGCTTAGGTAGCGGTTCCTACGAGCAGTACTTC

J: TRBJ2-2
V: TRBV7-3
length: 17
size: once
D: TRBD1
CDR3: CASSLTGQGAGTGELFF
DNA: TGTGCCAGCAGCTTAACGGGACAGGGGGCGGGCACCGGGGAGCTGTTTTTT

J: TRBJ1-1
V: TRBV7-2
length: 14
size: NA
D: NA
CDR3: CASTRRGYNTEAFF
DNA: TGTGCCAGCACCCGGCGGGGGTATAACACTGAAGCTTTCTTT

J: TRBJ2-1
V: TRBV19
length: 17
size: NA
D: TRBD2
CDR3: CASSEGQLAGDYNEQFF
DNA: TGTGCCAGTAGCGAGGGCCAACTAGCGGGGGATTACAATGAGCAGTTCTTC

J: TRBJ2-7
V: TRBV10-3
length: 14
size: NA
D: NA
CDR3: CAISESTQGVEQYF
DNA: TGTGCCATCAGTGAGTCGACACAGGGCGTCGAGCAGTACTTC

J: TRBJ2-3
V: TRBV13
length: 15
size: NA
D: TRBD1
CDR3: CASRFRQGGTDTQYF
DNA: TGTGCCAGCAGATTCAGGCAGGGGGGCACAGATACGCAGTATTTT

J: TRBJ2-7
V: TRBV27
length: 13
size: NA
D: TRBD1
CDR3: CASSLNRGYEQYF
DNA: TGTGCCAGCAGTTTAAACAGGGGCTACGAGCAGTACTTC

J: TRBJ2-7
V: TRBV11-1
length: 15
size: NA
D: TRBD1
CDR3: CASSRDSPTSYEQYF
DNA: TGTGCCAGCAGTCGGGACAGCCCCACCTCCTACGAGCAGTACTTC

J: TRBJ2-1
V: TRBV6-5
length: 14
size: NA
D: TRBD1
CDR3: CASRPGQGVNEQFF
DNA: TGTGCCAGCAGACCGGGACAGGGGGTAAATGAGCAGTTCTTC

J: TRBJ2-1
V: TRBV7-2
length: 19
size: NA
D: TRBD2
CDR3: CASSLRSGASGSSYNEQFF
DNA: TGTGCCAGCAGCTTAAGGTCGGGGGCTAGCGGGAGCTCCTACAATGAGCAGTTCTTC

J: TRBJ2-1
V: TRBV7-6
length: 14
size: NA
D: NA
CDR3: CASSLESGNNEQFF
DNA: TGTGCCAGCAGCTTAGAGTCGGGGAACAATGAGCAGTTCTTC

J: TRBJ1-5
V: TRBV6-6
length: 14
size: NA
D: NA
CDR3: CASSFTDSNQPQHF
DNA: TGTGCCAGCAGTTTCACTGATAGCAATCAGCCCCAGCATTTT

J: TRBJ1-5
V: TRBV5-1
length: 14
size: NA
D: NA
CDR3: CASSLDSGNQPQHF
DNA: TGCGCCAGCAGCTTGGACAGTGGCAATCAGCCCCAGCATTTT

J: TRBJ2-1
V: TRBV5-6
length: 17
size: NA
D: NA
CDR3: CASRVGITSPALNEQFF
DNA: TGTGCCAGCAGGGTGGGGATCACTAGCCCGGCGCTCAATGAGCAGTTCTTC

J: TRBJ2-2
V: TRBV5-1
length: 15
size: NA
D: TRBD1
CDR3: CASSPGTGNTGELFF
DNA: TGCGCCAGCAGCCCCGGGACAGGTAACACCGGGGAGCTGTTTTTT

J: TRBJ1-4
V: TRBV18
length: 15
size: few
D: TRBD1
CDR3: CASSPLEGAGEKLFF
DNA: TGTGCCAGCTCACCACTTGAGGGGGCTGGTGAAAAACTGTTTTTT

J: TRBJ1-1
V: TRBV4-1
length: 16
size: NA
D: NA
CDR3: CASSPYSTTGDTEAFF
DNA: TGCGCCAGCAGTCCTTACTCTACAACCGGGGACACTGAAGCTTTCTTT

J: TRBJ1-2
V: TRBV15
length: 13
size: few
D: TRBD1
CDR3: CAARTGNNYGYTF
DNA: TGTGCCGCTCGGACAGGGAATAACTATGGCTACACCTTC

J: TRBJ2-3
V: TRBV20-1
length: 14
size: NA
D: TRBD2
CDR3: CSASGLARTDTQYF
DNA: TGCAGTGCTAGTGGACTAGCTCGTACAGATACGCAGTATTTT

J: TRBJ2-7
V: TRBV6-5
length: 13
size: NA
D: NA
CDR3: CASRRFHSYEQYF
DNA: TGTGCCAGCAGGCGGTTCCACTCCTACGAGCAGTACTTC

J: TRBJ2-3
V: TRBV9
length: 19
size: NA
D: TRBD2
CDR3: CASSVGGLREATRTDTQYF
DNA: TGTGCCAGCAGCGTAGGTGGTCTGCGGGAGGCTACCCGCACAGATACGCAGTATTTT

J: TRBJ1-3
V: TRBV11-2
length: 13
size: NA
D: NA
CDR3: CASSLDTRNTIYF
DNA: TGTGCCAGCAGCTTAGACACTCGAAACACCATATATTTT

J: TRBJ1-2
V: TRBV5-1
length: 13
size: NA
D: NA
CDR3: CASSLEADYGYTF
DNA: TGCGCCAGCAGCTTGGAGGCGGACTATGGCTACACCTTC

J: TRBJ2-7
V: TRBV27
length: 17
size: few
D: TRBD1
CDR3: CASSRSPRTGYSYEQYF
DNA: TGTGCCAGCAGCCGATCCCCCCGGACAGGGTATAGCTACGAGCAGTACTTC

J: TRBJ1-2
V: TRBV7-9
length: 13
size: NA
D: NA
CDR3: CASSLGEGYGYTF
DNA: TGTGCCAGCAGCTTGGGGGAGGGCTATGGCTACACCTTC

J: TRBJ1-1
V: TRBV19
length: 16
size: NA
D: TRBD1
CDR3: CASSIGGQGLNTEAFF
DNA: TGTGCCAGTAGTATAGGCGGACAGGGATTGAACACTGAAGCTTTCTTT

J: TRBJ1-5
V: TRBV4-1
length: 14
size: NA
D: NA
CDR3: CASSHRVSNQPQHF
DNA: TGCGCCAGCAGCCACAGGGTTAGCAATCAGCCCCAGCATTTT

J: TRBJ2-3
V: TRBV6-1
length: 15
size: few
D: NA
CDR3: CASSDWRPGTDTQYF
DNA: TGTGCCAGCAGTGACTGGCGCCCAGGTACAGATACGCAGTATTTT

J: TRBJ2-1
V: TRBV24-1
length: 12
size: NA
D: TRBD1
CDR3: CATGTGSHEQFF
DNA: TGTGCCACCGGGACAGGGTCCCATGAGCAGTTCTTC